Given below is one T cell receptor beta chain in context. Its antigen remains unknown. The use of a sample-barcoded 5' primer and a J-beta primer mix characterized a second PCR of about 7 to 12 cycles. TCRdb itself ran the 5' RACE reads through MiXCR, one entry per CDR3 protein. This table has 790,000 or so distinct CDR3 sequences, about 45% appearing once. Trimming removed 7 bases from V and 3 bases from J, with 34 bases in between. The CDR3 has 20 amino acids. These data are taken from a study of blood T cells in healthy people across ages. Study conclusions and caveats: Relative to aged donors, long-lived donors carried more naive CD4+ cells and displayed higher diversity. In older individuals, TCR beta diversity per million T cells was lower, falling roughly linearly with age.

Sequenced material: blood. The chain has TRBV12-3 or TRBV12-4 and TRBJ2-7; possible D gene TRBD1, 6 bases. The receptor was derived from an elderly man in good health. Here the CDR3 DNA reads TGTGCCAGCAACCCGGTGGAAGGCAGGGGCGATATGAAGGGCCTCTACGAGCAGTACTTC. Its protein is CASNPVEGRGDMKGLYEQYF.